This T cell receptor beta chain was recovered during a study of T-cell reconstitution after alpha-beta-depleted transplantation in children. Molecular barcoding with unique molecular identifiers was used for the TCRbeta library. In TCRdb, the PCR reads were re-called with MiXCR into one record per CDR3 protein. The sample lists roughly 500,000 distinct CDR3 sequences; around a third were seen once. Germline V gene data show CDR1 as MNHNS and CDR2 as SASEGT. Trimming took off 6 bases at V and 2 bases at J, with 14 bases between the two ends. The CDR3 runs 15 residues. The chain links TRBV6-1 to TRBJ1-3; D is possibly TRBD1 (6 bases). The TCR was taken from a human donor who donated a stem cell graft to a child with aplastic anemia. The sequenced sample was PBMCs from the stem cell graft donor, obtained from the stem cell graft. The CDR3 protein is CASRETGFAGNTIYF. The CDR3 bases are TGTGCCAGCAGGGAAACAGGGTTTGCTGGAAACACCATATATTTT.